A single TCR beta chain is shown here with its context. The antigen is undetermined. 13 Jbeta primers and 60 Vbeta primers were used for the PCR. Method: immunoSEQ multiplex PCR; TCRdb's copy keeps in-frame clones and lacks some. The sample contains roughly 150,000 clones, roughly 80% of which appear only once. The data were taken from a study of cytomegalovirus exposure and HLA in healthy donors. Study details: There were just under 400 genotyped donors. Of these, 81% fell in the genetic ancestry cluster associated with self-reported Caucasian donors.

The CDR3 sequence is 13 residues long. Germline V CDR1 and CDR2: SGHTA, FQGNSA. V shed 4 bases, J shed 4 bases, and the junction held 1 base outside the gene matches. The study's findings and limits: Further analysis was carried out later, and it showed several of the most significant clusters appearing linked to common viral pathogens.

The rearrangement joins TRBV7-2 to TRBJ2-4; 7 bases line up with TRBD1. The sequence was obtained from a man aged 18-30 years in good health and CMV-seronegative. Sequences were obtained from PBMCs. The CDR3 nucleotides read TGTGCCAGCAGCTCGGGACAGAAAAACATTCAGTACTTC. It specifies CASSSGQKNIQYF.